The sequence of this T cell receptor (beta chain) was determined in a study of T cell changes during pregnancy in multiple sclerosis (dated by TCRdb to about 2019). Background on the whole study: The study looked at changes in the T cell repertoire across pregnancy in women with multiple sclerosis.

The method behind the library was the immunoSEQ multiplex PCR assay. TCRdb obtained this table from immuneACCESS and retained in-frame rearrangements with V and J assigned. These tables miss some clones; where compared with another copy, unresolved V genes account for less than half of the shortfall, and the remainder is unexplained. Present in this sample are some 93,000 clones, 85% to 95% of which were seen just once. About 2% of the sample comes from the top ten. This clone was found once. Its recognized antigen is unknown. The record has no base qualities; no much larger clone is one base away. This TCR was sampled from a female donor with multiple sclerosis, enrolled in a pregnancy study. Here the sequenced sample was peripheral blood, taken after pregnancy.

CDR3 sequence: CASTFRQGNTDTQYF. The sequenced DNA: TGTGCCAGCACATTTCGACAGGGGAACACAGATACGCAGTATTTT. The rearrangement combines TRBV6-1 with TRBJ2-3; 8 central bases correspond to TRBD1. The CDR3 spans 15 residues, from the cysteine through the phenylalanine. The sequence is cut down to CDR3 DNA, 45 bases in frame from base 1. V lost 7 bases and J lost 2 bases, and the count of bases not matched to a germline gene is 8. CDR1 and CDR2, per the germline V gene, are MNHNS and SASEGT.